The 6 T cell receptor beta chains reported below all come from one sample, sequenced in a study of untreated major depressive disorder. TCRdb keeps only in-frame clones here, not all; method: immunoSEQ multiplex PCR. The data show about 21,000 clones, over 85% seen once. Material for sequencing was CD4+ T cells from PBMCs. Receptor source: a woman aged 40 to 50 in good health.

The gene calls are TRBV7-9 and TRBJ2-7; 7 bases map to TRBD1. V lost 5 bases to trimming and J lost 3 bases; unmatched junction nucleotides: 4. The CDR3 covers 13 residues. Germline CDR1 reads SEHNR; CDR2 reads FQNEAQ (reference sequence). This CDR3 reads CASSPGTVYEQYV. CDR3 in DNA: TGTGCCAGCAGCCCAGGGACAGTCTACGAGCAGTACGTC.

As concerns this clone: The junction and the germline gene differ at one end; a read error may be behind it. The chain joins TRBV7-7 to TRBJ2-3, with D perhaps TRBD1 or TRBD2 (5 bases each). The CDR3 sequence is 13 residues long. The germline V gene has CDR1 SSHAT and CDR2 FNYEAQ (reference sequence). The CDR3 sequence is CASSLGVGVTQYF. The CDR3 DNA reads TGTGCTAGCAGCTTAGGGGTGGGGGTTACGCAGTATTTT.

The chain is built from TRBV2 and TRBJ1-3, with D unresolved. V lost 7 bases and J 0 bases, leaving 13 bases between the germline ends. The germline V gene encodes CDR1 SNHLY and CDR2 FYNNEI. The CDR3 loop spans 15 amino acids. The CDR3 here is CASIDDTSSGNTIYF. CDR3 bases: TGTGCCAGCATAGATGACACTTCCTCTGGAAACACCATATATTTT. Filled out from reference TRBV2 and TRBJ1-3, the complete variable domain reads EPEVTQTPSHQVTQMGQEVILRCVPISNHLYFYWYRQILGQKVEFLVSFYNNEISEKSEIFDDQFSVERPDGSNFTLKIRSTKLEDSAMYFCASIDDTSSGNTIYFGEGSWLTVV.

The chain joins TRBV18 to TRBJ2-6; D unresolved. The germline CDR1 and CDR2 sequences are KGHSH and LQKENI. This CDR3 comprises 15 residues. The V and J ends lost 4 bases and 0 bases respectively, with 7 bases between them. The CDR3 sequence is CASSQDHSGANVLTF. CDR3 bases: TGTGCCAGCTCACAGGACCACTCTGGGGCCAACGTCCTGACTTTC.

V usage is TRBV5-1 and J usage is TRBJ1-3; 7 bases are a match to TRBD1. Trimming took 4 bases from V and 5 from J; bases not matched to a gene: 9. The CDR3 has 15 amino acids. Germline V gene lookup returns CDR1 SGHRS and CDR2 YFSETQ. Written as DNA, the CDR3 is TGCGCCAGCAGCCCAGACAGGGCTTTGCGAAACACCATATATTTT. Translated: CASSPDRALRNTIYF.

The chain uses TRBV19 and TRBJ1-5, with D uncertain. The germline V and J ends were trimmed by 6 bases and 4 bases, with 10 bases remaining between them. The CDR3 is 13 residues long. Per germline, CDR1 LNHDA and CDR2 SQIVND (reference sequence). The CDR3 reads CASSHSANQPQHF. DNA for the CDR3: TGTGCCAGTAGCCATAGCGCTAATCAGCCCCAGCATTTT.